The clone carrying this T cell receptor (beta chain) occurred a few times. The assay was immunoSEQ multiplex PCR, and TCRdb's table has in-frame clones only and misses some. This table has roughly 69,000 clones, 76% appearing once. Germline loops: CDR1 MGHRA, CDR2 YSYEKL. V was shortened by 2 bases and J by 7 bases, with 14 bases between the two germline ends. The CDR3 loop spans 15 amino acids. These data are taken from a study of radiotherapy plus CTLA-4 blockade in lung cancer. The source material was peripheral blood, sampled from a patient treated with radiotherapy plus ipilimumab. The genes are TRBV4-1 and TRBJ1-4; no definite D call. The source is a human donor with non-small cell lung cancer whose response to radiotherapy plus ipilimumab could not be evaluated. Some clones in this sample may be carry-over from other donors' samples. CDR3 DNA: TGCGCCAGCAGCCAAAGGCAGGCCCACCTTGAAAAACTGTTTTTT. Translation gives CASSQRQAHLEKLFF.